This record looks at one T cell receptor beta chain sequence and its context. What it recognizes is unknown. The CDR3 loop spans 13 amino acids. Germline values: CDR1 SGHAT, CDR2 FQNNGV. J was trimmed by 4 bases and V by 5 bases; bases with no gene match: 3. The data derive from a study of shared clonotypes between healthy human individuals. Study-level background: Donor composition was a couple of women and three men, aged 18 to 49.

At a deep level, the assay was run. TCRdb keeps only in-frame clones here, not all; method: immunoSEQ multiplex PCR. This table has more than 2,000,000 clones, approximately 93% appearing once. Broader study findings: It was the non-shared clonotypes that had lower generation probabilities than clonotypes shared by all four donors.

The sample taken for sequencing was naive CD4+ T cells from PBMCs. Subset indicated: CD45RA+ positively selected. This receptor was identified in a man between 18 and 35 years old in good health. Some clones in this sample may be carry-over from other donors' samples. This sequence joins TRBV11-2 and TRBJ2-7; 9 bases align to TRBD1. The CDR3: CASSPGTGYEQYF. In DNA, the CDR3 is TGTGCCAGCAGCCCCGGGACAGGGTACGAGCAGTACTTC. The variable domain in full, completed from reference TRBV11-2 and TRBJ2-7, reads EAGVAQSPRYKIIEKRQSVAFWCNPISGHATLYWYQQILGQGPKLLIQFQNNGVVDDSQLPKDRFSAERLKGVDSTLKIQPAKLEDSAVYLCASSPGTGYEQYFGPGTRLTVT.